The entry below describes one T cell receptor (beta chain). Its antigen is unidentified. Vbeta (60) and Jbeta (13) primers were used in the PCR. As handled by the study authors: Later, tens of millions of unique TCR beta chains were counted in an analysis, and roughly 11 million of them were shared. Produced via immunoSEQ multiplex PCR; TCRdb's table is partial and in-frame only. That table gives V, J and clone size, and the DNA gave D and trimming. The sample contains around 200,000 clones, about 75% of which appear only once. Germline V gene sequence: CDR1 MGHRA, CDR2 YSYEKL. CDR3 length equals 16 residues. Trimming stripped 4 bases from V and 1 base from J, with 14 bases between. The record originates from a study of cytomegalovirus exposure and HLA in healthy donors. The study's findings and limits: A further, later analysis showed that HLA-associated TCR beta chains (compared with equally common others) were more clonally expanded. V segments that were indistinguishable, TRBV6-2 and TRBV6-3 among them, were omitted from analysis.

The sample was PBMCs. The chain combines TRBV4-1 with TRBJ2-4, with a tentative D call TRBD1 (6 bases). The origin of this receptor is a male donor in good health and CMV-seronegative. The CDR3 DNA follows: TGCGCCAGCAGCCCCCTGGGAAGGGGGGCCAAAAACATTCAGTACTTC. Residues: CASSPLGRGAKNIQYF.